This section outlines one T cell receptor beta chain sequence together with its context. Per the germline V gene, CDR1 is SGHKS and CDR2 is YYEKEE (reference sequence). V was pared by 1 base and J by 7 bases, with 11 bases between. CDR3 size: 13 residues. The data stem from a study of T cell changes during pregnancy in multiple sclerosis. TCRdb keeps only in-frame clones here, not all; method: immunoSEQ multiplex PCR. The data contain about 55,000 clones, 90% to 95% of them singletons. J is TRBJ1-2 and V is TRBV5-5, with D tentatively TRBD1 (5 bases). This TCR was recovered from a female donor with multiple sclerosis, enrolled in a pregnancy study. Specimen: CD8+ T cells from peripheral blood mononuclear cells, collected in the third trimester of pregnancy. The CDR3, as DNA: TGTGCCAGCAGCTTGTCGGGGGAGGTTGGCTACACCTTC. It encodes CASSLSGEVGYTF.